The 5 T cell receptor beta chains given below trace back to one sample, sequenced in a study of blood T cell repertoires in COVID-19. Only in-frame clones appear in the TCRdb table, and some are missing; sequencing was by immunoSEQ multiplex PCR. The table records 220,000 or so clones, roughly 80% of them present only once. The sample comprised peripheral blood. These receptors all stem from a woman in her twenties or thirties who had recovered from COVID-19.

This chain connects TRBV5-4 to TRBJ2-6; perhaps TRBD2 as D (6 bases). V dropped 4 bases and J dropped 0 bases, with 11 bases sitting between them. The V gene's germline CDR1 is SGHNT and CDR2 YYREEE (reference sequence). This CDR3 has 16 residues. This CDR3 reads CASSTGGSSGANVLTF. The CDR3 DNA sequence: TGTGCCAGCAGCACCGGAGGGAGCTCTGGGGCCAACGTCCTGACTTTC. The whole variable domain, remainder taken from reference TRBV5-4 and TRBJ2-6, is ETGVTQSPTHLIKTRGQQVTLRCSSQSGHNTVSWYQQALGQGPQFIFQYYREEENGRGNFPPRFSGLQFPNYSSELNVNALELDDSALYLCASSTGGSSGANVLTFGAGSRLTVL.

The chain couples TRBV9 to TRBJ2-2, with 10 bases that match TRBD2. Germline CDR1 and CDR2: SGDLS and YYNGEE. This CDR3 is 16 amino acids long. With V trimmed by 3 bases and J by 5 bases, 7 bases remained unmatched. The CDR3 is CASSESGRAGTGELFF. CDR3 in DNA: TGTGCCAGCAGCGAGAGCGGGAGGGCCGGTACCGGGGAGCTGTTTTTT.

Of note for this clone: At one end the junction does not follow the germline gene, possibly because of a read error. The chain carries TRBV27 and TRBJ2-7; perhaps TRBD1 as D (5 bases). The CDR3 totals 12 residues. Germline loops: CDR1 MNHEY, CDR2 SMNVEV (reference sequence). The CDR3 loop reads CASSLLGASPFF. The CDR3 DNA follows: TGTGCCAGCAGTTTATTAGGGGCCTCTCCGTTCTTC.

This chain links TRBV11-2 with TRBJ2-3, with D unclear. Germline CDR1 is SGHAT and CDR2 is FQNNGV. This CDR3 contains 14 residues. V was clipped by 3 bases and J by 0 bases, with 7 bases between them. CDR3: CASSFTTSTDTQYF. In DNA form, the CDR3 reads TGTGCCAGCAGCTTTACCACTAGCACAGATACGCAGTATTTT.

The chain recombines TRBV5-4 with TRBJ2-5, with TRBD2 identical over 7 bases. Germline CDR1 SGHNT, CDR2 YYREEE (reference sequence). CDR3 size: 16 residues. V lost 4 bases, J lost 4 bases, and 13 bases stayed unmatched. CDR3 bases: TGTGCCAGCAGCCTGGGGGGACTACTAACCCCAGAGACCCAGTACTTC. Its translation is CASSLGGLLTPETQYF.